A single sample gave rise to the 23 T cell receptor beta chains below, sequenced in a study of cytotoxic CD8 clonotypes in ibrutinib-treated CLL. The protocol was immunoSEQ multiplex PCR, while the TCRdb copy is restricted to in-frame clones and leaves out a portion. The sample contains about 160,000 clones, approximately 80% of which appear only once. The specimen comprised PBMCs, sampled after 24 months of ibrutinib treatment. These receptors were collected from a human donor with chronic lymphocytic leukemia.

This chain uses TRBV30 with TRBJ2-3, with D perhaps matching TRBD1 or TRBD2 (5 bases each). The CDR3 spans 15 residues. CDR1 is GTSNPN and CDR2 is SVGIG in the germline V gene (reference sequence). Trimming cost V 8 bases and J 0 bases, with 18 bases left between them. The CDR3 DNA sequence: TGTGCCGGAGATACCGGGACCACCAGCACAGATACGCAGTATTTT. Translated: CAGDTGTTSTDTQYF.

The rearrangement links TRBV7-2 to TRBJ2-1, with D perhaps being TRBD1 or TRBD2 (5 bases each). Looked up from germline, CDR1 is SGHTA and CDR2 is FQGNSA. The CDR3 covers 13 residues. Trimming took 5 bases from V and 6 from J, leaving 11 bases between them. CDR3 bases: TGTGCCAGCAGCCCGGGACCCCCCAATGAGCAGTTCTTC. This encodes CASSPGPPNEQFF. Complete variable domain (other parts from reference TRBV7-2 and TRBJ2-1): GAGVSQSPSNKVTEKGKDVELRCDPISGHTALYWYRQSLGQGLEFLIYFQGNSAPDKSGLPSDRFSAERTGGSVSTLTIQRTQQEDSAVYLCASSPGPPNEQFFGPGTRLTVL.

The count of this clone is one. This chain links TRBV6-5 with TRBJ2-1; TRBD1 matches 7 bases. The CDR3 is 15 amino acids. V shed 4 bases and J 2 bases; nucleotides not matched to a gene: 5. In germline, CDR1 is MNHEY, CDR2 SVGAGI. As DNA, the CDR3 is TGTGCCAGCAGTTCCCCGCAGGGGGCCTACAATGAGCAGTTCTTC. This translates into CASSSPQGAYNEQFF.

The chain carries TRBV6-1 and TRBJ2-7; D remains unclear. The germline gives CDR1 MNHNS, CDR2 SASEGT. The CDR3 covers 15 residues. V lost 2 bases and J lost 4, with 15 bases in between. The DNA of the CDR3 is TGTGCCAGCAGTGAACAAGGTCAGCTTGTTTACGAGCAGTACTTC. Amino acid sequence: CASSEQGQLVYEQYF.

The V call is TRBV13, the J call TRBJ2-3; TRBD2 matches 15 bases. Losses at the gene ends were 6 bases for V and 0 bases for J; bases not matched to a gene: 13. The CDR3 has 20 residues. From germline, CDR1 is PRHDT and CDR2 FYEKMQ (reference sequence). The CDR3 loop reads CASSKGLAGGLELSTDTQYF. CDR3 DNA: TGTGCCAGCAGTAAAGGACTAGCGGGGGGGTTAGAACTGAGCACAGATACGCAGTATTTT.

This rearrangement joins TRBV10-3 to TRBJ1-5, with D possibly TRBD1 on 5 matching bases. V lost 4 bases to trimming and J lost 7 bases, with 14 bases between them. This CDR3 is built from 14 residues. The germline V gene has CDR1 ENHRY and CDR2 SYGVKD. DNA for the CDR3: TGTGCCATCAGTGCCCCGCCGGGGGGGCAGCCCCAGCATTTT. Translating it yields CAISAPPGGQPQHF.

The CDR3 spells CASSKAFRCQNTEAFF. DNA for the CDR3: TGTGCCAGCAGCAAAGCTTTTAGGTGTCAGAACACTGAAGCTTTCTTT. V is TRBV21-1 and J is TRBJ1-1. TRBV21-1 is shown as a pseudogene. The CDR3 contains 16 residues.

This chain joins TRBV11-2 and TRBJ2-7; 9 bases are shared with TRBD1. Germline CDR1 reads SGHAT; CDR2 reads FQNNGV. Trimming at V came to 5 bases and at J to 4 bases, leaving 6 bases not matched to a gene. CDR3 size: 14 residues. CDR3 coding DNA: TGTGCCAGCAGCCACGGGACAGGGTATTACGAGCAGTACTTC. Its protein product is CASSHGTGYYEQYF.

This sequence joins TRBV4-1 and TRBJ2-2; 13 bases match TRBD2. CDR1 is MGHRA, CDR2 YSYEKL, per germline. The CDR3 consists of 16 residues. Trimming at V came to 4 bases and at J to 6 bases, leaving 5 bases not matched to a gene. This CDR3 is CASSLTSGGASGELFF. In nucleotides, the CDR3 is TGCGCCAGCAGCCTCACTAGCGGGGGGGCTTCCGGGGAGCTGTTTTTT.

The V gene is TRBV9, the J gene TRBJ1-4; 7 bases map to TRBD1. Germline V gene lookup returns CDR1 SGDLS and CDR2 YYNGEE. This CDR3 is 19 amino acids long. V trimming: 3 bases; J trimming: 0 bases; junction bases outside the gene matches: 14. DNA of the CDR3: TGTGCCAGCAGCGGAGCACAGGGGTTTTTCCCGACAACTAATGAAAAACTGTTTTTT. It translates to CASSGAQGFFPTTNEKLFF.

The rearrangement links TRBV11-2 to TRBJ1-1; tentatively, D is TRBD1 (6 bases). The CDR3 loop spans 14 amino acids. CDR1 is SGHAT, CDR2 FQNNGV, per germline. V dropped 3 bases and J dropped 3 bases, with 11 bases sitting between them. The CDR3 loop is CASSFAGGDTEAFF. The CDR3, as DNA: TGTGCCAGCAGCTTTGCGGGGGGCGACACTGAAGCTTTCTTT.

V is TRBV11-2 and J is TRBJ2-1; perhaps TRBD1 as D (6 bases). In germline, CDR1 is SGHAT, CDR2 FQNNGV. The CDR3 has 15 amino acids. V was trimmed by 5 bases and J by 6 bases, leaving 17 bases between them. CDR3 DNA sequence: TGTGCCAGCAGCCCACAAGGGACATTAGGCAATGAGCAGTTCTTC. This gives the protein CASSPQGTLGNEQFF. The whole variable domain, remainder taken from reference TRBV11-2 and TRBJ2-1, is EAGVAQSPRYKIIEKRQSVAFWCNPISGHATLYWYQQILGQGPKLLIQFQNNGVVDDSQLPKDRFSAERLKGVDSTLKIQPAKLEDSAVYLCASSPQGTLGNEQFFGPGTRLTVL.

This clone appeared a single time. J is TRBJ2-3 and V is TRBV11-3; D possibly uses TRBD1 or TRBD2 (5 bases each). The CDR3 length is 13 residues. CDR1 is SGHNT, CDR2 YENEEA, per germline. Trimming took off 3 bases at V and 6 bases at J, with 10 bases between the two ends. CDR3: CASSLGPTDTQYF. DNA for the CDR3: TGTGCCAGCAGCTTGGGACCCACGGATACGCAGTATTTT.

The rearrangement links TRBV29-1 to TRBJ1-1; D is ambiguous. V lost 7 bases and J 8 bases, leaving 11 bases between the germline ends. CDR1 SQVTM and CDR2 ANQGSEA come from the germline V gene. The CDR3 is made up of 10 amino acids. CDR3 coding DNA: TGCAGCGGTGGACTGCAAGAAGCTTTCTTT. It is translated as CSGGLQEAFF. Full variable domain (rest looked up from reference TRBV29-1 and TRBJ1-1): SAVISQKPSRDICQRGTSLTIQCQVDSQVTMMFWYRQQPGQSLTLIATANQGSEATYESGFVIDKFPISRPNLTFSTLTVSNMSPEDSSIYLCSGGLQEAFFGQGTRLTVV.

The V and J genes are TRBV19 and TRBJ1-5; no reliable D call. The V gene lost 7 bases and the J gene lost 8 bases, with 21 bases spanning the gap. Germline CDR1 LNHDA, CDR2 SQIVND (reference sequence). The CDR3 spans 15 residues. CDR3 DNA sequence: TGTGCCAGTATGTCGACGGGGATCGTGGGAGAGCCCCAGCATTTT. Translating gives CASMSTGIVGEPQHF.

The chain has TRBV28 and TRBJ2-7; D may correspond to TRBD1 or TRBD2 (5 bases each). Trimming cost V 5 bases and J 0 bases, with 11 bases left between them. This CDR3 has 14 residues. Germline assignment: CDR1 MDHEN and CDR2 SYDVKM. CDR3 in DNA: TGTGCCAGCAGTGGGACGGTAGACTCCTACGAGCAGTACTTC. Protein sequence: CASSGTVDSYEQYF. Full variable domain (missing parts from reference TRBV28 and TRBJ2-7): DVKVTQSSRYLVKRTGEKVFLECVQDMDHENMFWYRQDPGLGLRLIYFSYDVKMKEKGDIPEGYSVSREKKERFSLILESASTNQTSMYLCASSGTVDSYEQYFGPGTRLTVT.

The rearrangement links TRBV9 to TRBJ1-6; D remains ambiguous. V was shortened by 4 bases and J by 0 bases, with 11 bases between the two germline ends. This CDR3 comprises 16 residues. The germline V gene has CDR1 SGDLS and CDR2 YYNGEE. The CDR3 is CASSSPLSSYNSPLHF. CDR3 bases: TGTGCCAGCAGCTCCCCCTTGAGCTCCTATAATTCACCCCTCCACTTT.

This chain connects TRBV9 to TRBJ2-5; 15 bases agree with TRBD2. V shed 1 base and J 5 bases; nucleotides not matched to a gene: 3. CDR3 length equals 16 residues. Per the germline V gene, CDR1 is SGDLS and CDR2 is YYNGEE. In DNA, the CDR3 is TGTGCCAGCAGCGTACAAGGGACTAGCGGGGGGGAGACCCAGTACTTC. Translation gives CASSVQGTSGGETQYF.

V usage is TRBV10-2 and J usage is TRBJ1-2; no definite D call. V was clipped by 10 bases and J by 8 bases, with 17 bases between them. This CDR3 has 12 residues. Germline CDR1 is WSHSY and CDR2 is SAAADI. The CDR3, as DNA: TGCGCCACCTCAGCGGGCAGTGTGGGCTACACCTTC. Translation: CATSAGSVGYTF.

In nucleotides, the CDR3 is TGTGCCAGCAGCCCCGGCTGGGGACAGGCCCTTGGAGAGACCCAGTACTTC. This translates into CASSPGWGQALGETQYF. The chain carries TRBV7-9 and TRBJ2-5; 8 bases map to TRBD1. The trim removed 5 bases at V and 4 bases at J, leaving 15 bases unmatched. From germline, CDR1 is SEHNR and CDR2 FQNEAQ (reference sequence). This CDR3 has 17 amino acids.

This chain joins TRBV19 and TRBJ2-1; no clear D gene. The V gene lost 8 bases and the J gene lost 7 bases, with 12 bases spanning the gap. Germline V gives CDR1 LNHDA, CDR2 SQIVND (reference sequence). This CDR3 has 12 amino acids. CDR3 in DNA: TGTGCCAGTTGTTTCCATTTGAATGAGCAGTTCTTC. It translates to CASCFHLNEQFF. Combining the CDR3 with reference TRBV19 and TRBJ2-1 gives the whole variable domain DGGITQSPKYLFRKEGQNVTLSCEQNLNHDAMYWYRQDPGQGLRLIYYSQIVNDFQKGDIAEGYSVSREKKESFPLTVTSAQKNPTAFYLCASCFHLNEQFFGPGTRLTVL.

This clone has a single count. This chain links TRBV28 with TRBJ2-7; D is undetermined. V gave up 6 bases and J gave up 4 bases, with 10 bases separating them. In germline, CDR1 is MDHEN, CDR2 SYDVKM. The CDR3 length is 12 residues. The CDR3 is CASRETSYEQYF. CDR3 DNA: TGTGCCAGCAGAGAGACATCTTACGAGCAGTACTTC.

This rearrangement joins TRBV7-6 to TRBJ2-5; 12 bases map to TRBD2. Per germline, CDR1 SGHVS and CDR2 FNYEAQ. The CDR3 runs to 15 residues. The trim removed 5 bases at V and 2 bases at J, leaving 3 bases unmatched. CDR3 sequence: CASSLGLAGQETQYF. DNA of the CDR3: TGTGCCAGCAGCCTCGGACTAGCGGGGCAAGAGACCCAGTACTTC.